This TCR beta chain derives from a study of cytomegalovirus exposure and HLA in healthy donors. General study findings and limits: Later analysis suggested most CMV-associated TCR beta chains were HLA-restricted. Relative to the roughly 690-donor mean, N-insertions were reportedly fewer in an Asian-associated ancestry cluster in a later analysis. Earlier analysis found most TCR beta V segments productive about 87% or about 30% of the time.

The CDR3 is 12 amino acids. Trimming shortened V by 1 base and J by 7 bases, and 8 bases separated the two germline ends. Germline V gene lookup returns CDR1 LNHDA and CDR2 SQIVND (reference sequence). Those who donated were healthy bone marrow donors. PCR used 60 Vbeta primers and 13 Jbeta primers. The table came from immunoSEQ multiplex PCR; TCRdb's copy has only in-frame clones and leaves some out. The sample records 74,000 or so clones, approximately 67% being singletons. This clone was seen only a few times. Its target is not known. The specimen sequenced was PBMCs. This sequence originates from a woman under 40 in good health and CMV-seronegative. The chain combines TRBV19 with TRBJ2-7; D unclear. CDR3 in amino acids: CASSIGGGEQYF. The CDR3 DNA is TGTGCCAGTAGTATAGGCGGTGGGGAGCAGTACTTC. Combining the CDR3 with reference TRBV19 and TRBJ2-7 gives the whole variable domain DGGITQSPKYLFRKEGQNVTLSCEQNLNHDAMYWYRQDPGQGLRLIYYSQIVNDFQKGDIAEGYSVSREKKESFPLTVTSAQKNPTAFYLCASSIGGGEQYFGPGTRLTVT.